This T cell receptor (beta chain) was recovered during a study of blood T cell repertoires in COVID-19 (dated by TCRdb to 2018 to 2020). Concerning the study at large: Collaborator samples came from the United States, Italy and Spain and covered acute and convalescent phases of COVID-19. The repertoires were made available in a free public database intended to serve as a resource for research on the immune response to SARS-CoV-2. The prospective study material was composed of cDNA or gDNA derived from T cells, B-cell-depleted T cells, or PBMCs. Where HLA class I and class II types were available, the types were taken from metadata supplied by the sample provider, not from assay-based typing. The dataset comprised deeply sampled blood TCRbeta repertoires from subjects exposed to, actively infected with, or recovered from COVID-19. Samples were obtained from the ongoing ImmuneRACE study (first 160 participants) and from about 1,300 subjects provided by 6 global collaborators. Sample metadata almost always included a de-identified subject ID, COVID-19 status, age in years and sex. Findings and caveats that apply to the study as a whole: The amount of clinical and demographic metadata varied by source and participant and was provided uncurated.

To note about this clone: The clone's antigen remains unknown. No much larger clonotype is one base removed from it; base qualities were not supplied.

A second Seattle source provided samples from volunteer blood donors who had recovered from COVID-19. Collaborating institutions collected whole blood in K2EDTA tubes following their own protocols. Collaborator samples were shipped for TCRbeta analysis as frozen whole blood, isolated PBMCs, or DNA extracted from either sample type. The CDR1 and CDR2 encoded by the germline V gene (reference sequence) are SEHNR and FQNEAQ. V is clipped by 5 bases and J by 4 bases, and the sequence between their germline boundaries is 18 bases long. Inclusive of the bounding cysteine and phenylalanine, the CDR3 is 16 residues long. Just CDR3 DNA is preserved here, 48 bases in frame from base 1. The immunoSEQ Assay, a bias-controlled multiplex PCR, was used to amplify TCRbeta CDR3 regions from genomic DNA. As for the original processing: Nucleated cell counts per sample were estimated from amplification of reference gene primers within the assay. Sequence reads were collapsed and filtered to measure the absolute abundance of every unique TCRbeta CDR3 rearrangement. For each sample, productive Simpson clonality was calculated as the square root of Simpson's diversity index across productive rearrangements. This is the immuneACCESS table as TCRdb keeps it, with only in-frame sequences that have V and J called. A part of the clones is gone; compared with another copy, unresolved V genes explain less than half, and the rest is unexplained. V, J and clone size reflect that table, while D and trimming were determined from the DNA. The sample includes 130,000 to 150,000 clones, with more than 75% observed a single time. About 37% of the sample goes to the ten largest clones.

The specimen sequenced was peripheral blood. The chain couples TRBV7-9 to TRBJ2-1, with TRBD2 tentatively as D gene (6 bases match). The source is a man between 45 and 60 years old who had recovered from COVID-19. The CDR3: CASSQGGGRTYNEQFF. The DNA sequence is TGTGCCAGCAGCCAGGGAGGAGGGCGAACATACAATGAGCAGTTCTTC. Where the CDR3 stops, the reference TRBV7-9 and TRBJ2-1 genes take over; the full variable domain is DTGVSQNPRHKITKRGQNVTFRCDPISEHNRLYWYRQTLGQGPEFLTYFQNEAQLEKSRLLSDRFSAERPKGSFSTLEIQRTEQGDSAMYLCASSQGGGRTYNEQFFGPGTRLTVL.